The 13 T cell receptor beta chains reported below all come from one sample, sequenced in a study of CD8+ T cells in alopecia areata. Regarding treatment: oral pan-JAK inhibitor, 5-10 mg twice daily. It was cDNA, reverse transcribed from extracted RNA, that served as the sequencing template. Sequenced by immunoSEQ multiplex PCR; TCRdb stores in-frame clones only, minus some. Of roughly 200,000 clones in the sample, around two fifths were seen once. The sequenced sample was CD4+ T cells sorted from blood, obtained between weeks 30 and 35, from a patient treated with tofacitinib. These receptors originate from a human donor with alopecia areata.

This clone was counted a few times. The V gene is TRBV6-6, the J gene TRBJ2-7; D remains unclear. V gave up 8 bases and J gave up 6 bases, with 11 bases separating them. This CDR3 spans 11 amino acids. Germline CDR1 and CDR2: MNHNY and SVGAGI (reference sequence). Here the CDR3 reads CASGGVAEQYF. DNA for the CDR3: TGTGCCAGCGGTGGGGTCGCCGAGCAGTACTTC.

This chain joins TRBV29-1 and TRBJ2-2, with D possibly matching TRBD2 (6 bases). This CDR3 has 13 amino acids. CDR1 is SQVTM, CDR2 ANQGSEA, per germline. V lost 1 base, J lost 6 bases, and 9 bases lay in between. The CDR3 region is CSVEGSGAGELFF. Here the CDR3 DNA reads TGCAGCGTTGAAGGCTCGGGGGCCGGGGAGCTGTTTTTT.

The V and J genes are TRBV2 and TRBJ2-1; 14 bases fit TRBD2. V shed 8 bases and J 9 bases; nucleotides not matched to a gene: 9. Germline-derived CDR1 and CDR2 are SNHLY and FYNNEI. This CDR3 region has 15 residues. The CDR3 reads CASSIEGLAGAEQFF. As DNA, the CDR3 is TGTGCCAGCTCCATAGAGGGACTAGCGGGGGCTGAGCAGTTCTTC. The variable domain in full, with the rest retrieved from reference TRBV2 and TRBJ2-1, is EPEVTQTPSHQVTQMGQEVILRCVPISNHLYFYWYRQILGQKVEFLVSFYNNEISEKSEIFDDQFSVERPDGSNFTLKIRSTKLEDSAMYFCASSIEGLAGAEQFFGPGTRLTVL.

The chain is built from TRBV30 and TRBJ2-2; 10 bases align to TRBD2. V lost 0 bases to trimming and J lost 4 bases; unmatched junction nucleotides: 5. CDR3 length: 16 residues. CDR1 and CDR2 (germline): GTSNPN, SVGIG (reference sequence). The CDR3, as DNA: TGTGCCTGGAGTGTTCCAGCGGGAGGGCTCACCGGGGAGCTGTTTTTT. It yields the protein CAWSVPAGGLTGELFF.

The chain joins TRBV6-1 to TRBJ2-7, with D perhaps matching TRBD1 (6 bases). The CDR3 has 15 residues. Deletions cut 2 bases from V and 0 bases from J, with 11 bases between. CDR1 and CDR2 (germline): MNHNS, SASEGT. The CDR3 is CASSEWDKSSYEQYF. CDR3 DNA: TGTGCCAGCAGTGAATGGGACAAGAGCTCCTACGAGCAGTACTTC.

In this sample, this clone turned up a few times. The rearrangement uses TRBV29-1 and TRBJ2-3; 9 bases line up with TRBD2. From germline, CDR1 is SQVTM and CDR2 ANQGSEA. CDR3 length equals 16 residues. The V and J ends lost 4 bases and 4 bases, in that order; junction bases with no gene match: 12. The CDR3 protein is CSVVAGLAGIADTQYF. The DNA of the CDR3 is TGCAGCGTTGTGGCTGGGCTAGCGGGAATCGCAGATACGCAGTATTTT.

This clone was counted between two and nine times. V is TRBV5-1 and J is TRBJ2-4, with 12 bases matching TRBD1. This CDR3 is built from 16 residues. The V gene's germline CDR1 is SGHRS and CDR2 YFSETQ. Losses at the gene ends were 2 bases for V and 3 bases for J; bases not matched to a gene: 3. CDR3 in DNA: TGCGCCAGCAGCTTTGGGACAGGGGGCGTCAAAAACATTCAGTACTTC. Encoded protein: CASSFGTGGVKNIQYF. Drawing the rest from reference TRBV5-1 and TRBJ2-4, the complete variable domain is KAGVTQTPRYLIKTRGQQVTLSCSPISGHRSVSWYQQTPGQGLQFLFEYFSETQRNKGNFPGRFSGRQFSNSRSEMNVSTLELGDSALYLCASSFGTGGVKNIQYFGAGTRLSVL.

This chain links TRBV28 with TRBJ2-7; TRBD1 agrees at 10 bases. This CDR3 contains 14 residues. With 8 bases clipped from V and 3 bases from J, the junction kept 7 bases outside the gene matches. Germline V gene sequence: CDR1 MDHEN, CDR2 SYDVKM. DNA for the CDR3: TGTGCCAGCCTTGGACAGGGGGACATCTACGAGCAGTACTTC. It translates to CASLGQGDIYEQYF. Drawing the rest from reference TRBV28 and TRBJ2-7, the complete variable domain is DVKVTQSSRYLVKRTGEKVFLECVQDMDHENMFWYRQDPGLGLRLIYFSYDVKMKEKGDIPEGYSVSREKKERFSLILESASTNQTSMYLCASLGQGDIYEQYFGPGTRLTVT.

This chain links TRBV15 with TRBJ2-1; D perhaps matches TRBD2 (5 bases). The CDR3 is made up of 15 amino acids. Germline V gene data show CDR1 as LNHNV and CDR2 as YYDKDF (reference sequence). Trimming removed 1 base from V and 8 bases from J, with 15 bases in between. The CDR3 spells CATSRVGLEGDEQFF. In DNA form, the CDR3 reads TGTGCCACCAGCAGAGTAGGACTGGAAGGCGATGAGCAGTTCTTC. The whole variable domain, filled in from reference TRBV15 and TRBJ2-1, reads DAMVIQNPRYQVTQFGKPVTLSCSQTLNHNVMYWYQQKSSQAPKLLFHYYDKDFNNEADTPDNFQSRRPNTSFCFLDIRSPGLGDTAMYLCATSRVGLEGDEQFFGPGTRLTVL.

The chain couples TRBV5-1 to TRBJ1-1; no reliable D call. This CDR3 has 13 amino acids. Per the germline V gene, CDR1 is SGHRS and CDR2 is YFSETQ. Trimming removed 4 bases at V and 4 bases at J, with 11 bases between. CDR3 protein: CASSLEPSTEAFF. For the CDR3, the DNA is TGCGCCAGCAGCCTTGAGCCGTCCACTGAAGCTTTCTTT.

At least ten counts were recorded for this clone. This rearrangement joins TRBV18 to TRBJ1-2, with D possibly being TRBD1 (6 bases). Germline V gives CDR1 KGHSH, CDR2 LQKENI. Trimming cost V 3 bases and J 8 bases, with 13 bases left between them. This CDR3 has 13 amino acids. CDR3 bases: TGTGCCAGCTCACCGGGGGCGCCCGTAGGCTACACCTTC. The encoded protein is CASSPGAPVGYTF.

In its sample, this clone was seen a few times. V is TRBV30 and J is TRBJ2-1; no reliable D call. This CDR3 spans 13 amino acids. V gave up 3 bases and J gave up 6 bases, with 12 bases separating them. CDR1 is GTSNPN, CDR2 SVGIG, per germline (reference sequence). CDR3: CAWRRNLGNEQFF. The CDR3 bases are TGTGCCTGGAGGCGGAACCTGGGCAATGAGCAGTTCTTC. The variable domain in full, with the rest retrieved from reference TRBV30 and TRBJ2-1, is SQTIHQWPATLVQPVGSPLSLECTVEGTSNPNLYWYRQAAGRGLQLLFYSVGIGQISSEVPQNLSASRPQDRQFILSSKKLLLSDSGFYLCAWRRNLGNEQFFGPGTRLTVL.

The V gene is TRBV29-1, the J gene TRBJ2-5; D ambiguous. CDR1 and CDR2 from the germline V gene are SQVTM and ANQGSEA. V was trimmed by 7 bases and J by 1 base, leaving 16 bases between them. This CDR3 spans 14 amino acids. This CDR3 reads CSGSRLVGQETQYF. CDR3 bases: TGCAGCGGGTCGCGCTTGGTTGGCCAAGAGACCCAGTACTTC. Full variable domain (outside the CDR3, taken from reference TRBV29-1 and TRBJ2-5): SAVISQKPSRDICQRGTSLTIQCQVDSQVTMMFWYRQQPGQSLTLIATANQGSEATYESGFVIDKFPISRPNLTFSTLTVSNMSPEDSSIYLCSGSRLVGQETQYFGPGTRLLVL.